The clone carrying this T cell receptor (beta chain) was observed a few times. It may be a read error: a sequence one base away is much more abundant. There were healthy Caucasian individuals from Russia, aged 6 to 90, serving as donors. The record originates from a study of blood T cells in healthy people across ages. A sample-barcoded 5' primer and a J-beta primer mix were used in a second PCR of roughly 7 to 11 cycles. Each TCR beta cDNA got a 12-nucleotide random molecular identifier. TCRdb used MiXCR to reprocess the 5' RACE reads, holding one entry per CDR3 protein. This repertoire shows hundreds of thousands of distinct CDR3 sequences, 45% to 50% found once; its top ten account for 10% to 15%. The length of the CDR3 is 12 residues. Trimming removed 8 bases from V and 6 bases from J, with 11 bases in between. Germline lookup yields CDR1 MNHEY and CDR2 SMNVEV (reference sequence).

The chain couples TRBV27 to TRBJ2-1, with a possible D match to TRBD1 (6 bases). The receptor's source is a man aged 30 to 39 in good health. Sequencing input: blood. This chain's CDR3 is CASRPGVNEQFF. In DNA, the CDR3 is TGTGCCAGCCGCCCAGGGGTCAATGAGCAGTTCTTC.